This T cell receptor (beta chain) came from a study of blood T cell repertoires in COVID-19. Grouping used clinical history reported by participants in a survey and questionnaire. Only in-frame clones appear in the TCRdb table, and some are missing; sequencing was by immunoSEQ multiplex PCR. The sample has approximately 270,000 clones, about nine tenths seen once; the top ten hold about 4%. This clone came up a few times. Trimming took 5 bases from V and 0 from J, leaving 9 bases between them. The germline CDR1 and CDR2 sequences are SGHTA and FQGTGA. CDR3 size: 14 residues. This TCR derives from a woman in her thirties with acute COVID-19. V and J are TRBV7-3 and TRBJ2-3; D ambiguous. Sequencing was performed on PBMCs or T cells enriched from blood (not recorded which). The CDR3: CASSRDGSTDTQYF. The CDR3 DNA sequence: TGTGCCAGCAGCCGAGATGGTAGCACAGATACGCAGTATTTT.